This TCR beta chain is drawn from a study of blood T cell repertoires in COVID-19 (TCRdb year 2020). As for the study more broadly: The collaborator samples originated in the United States, Italy and Spain and spanned the acute and convalescent phases of COVID-19. Where available, HLA class I and class II types were taken from metadata supplied by the sample provider and were not determined by assay-based typing. A de-identified subject ID, COVID-19 status, age in years and sex were almost always included in the sample metadata. The repertoires were released in a freely available public database intended as a resource for research on the immune response to SARS-CoV-2. Deeply sampled blood TCRbeta repertoires from subjects exposed to, actively infected with, or recovered from COVID-19 were included in the dataset. Samples came from the ongoing ImmuneRACE study (first 160 participants) plus 1,254 subjects from 6 global collaborators. The prospective study material was composed of cDNA or gDNA derived from T cells, B-cell-depleted T cells, or PBMCs. Summary of the overall study and its limitations: The quantity of clinical and demographic metadata differed by source and by participant and was supplied without curation.

Looking up the germline V gene (reference sequence) yields CDR1 LGHDT and CDR2 YNNKEL. The junction carries 14 bases between V and J, which are trimmed by 1 base and 1 base respectively. The CDR3 measures 16 amino acids from cysteine to phenylalanine. This entry keeps only the CDR3 DNA: 48 bases, framed from base 1. This clone was counted a few times. Its antigen remains undetermined. Per-base quality was not reported, and no clone a single base away is much larger than it. The immunoSEQ Assay, a bias-controlled multiplex PCR, was used to amplify TCRbeta CDR3 regions from genomic DNA. The original methods were these. Nucleated cell counts per sample were estimated from amplification of reference gene primers within the assay. To quantify the absolute abundance of each unique TCRbeta CDR3 rearrangement, sequence reads were collapsed and filtered. Productive Simpson clonality was computed per sample as the square root of Simpson's diversity index over productive rearrangements. In its TCRdb copy, this immuneACCESS table keeps in-frame sequences only and misses some clones. Where compared with another copy, unresolved V genes explain less than half of these, and the others have no known cause. Clone size and V and J calls were adopted from that table, with D and trimming inferred from the DNA. The sample table shows 150,000 to 200,000 clones, and about 80% are seen once. Clones ranked in the top ten supply roughly 3.4% of the sample.

In the prospective study, participants were about 18 to 100 years old, resided in around 25 geographic areas of the United States, and were enrolled through a virtual design. In the prospective study, cohorts were assigned on the basis of participant-reported clinical history obtained from a screening survey and a study questionnaire. For ImmuneRACE Cohort 3, a participant was defined as recovered based on two consecutive negative NP/OP PCR tests, clearance by a healthcare professional, or resolution of symptoms. In the prospective study, mobile phlebotomists collected whole blood, serum and a nasopharyngeal or oropharyngeal swab from each participant. Participants in the prospective study had the option to provide additional blood draws and questionnaires over a 2-month period. Prospective study blood samples were shipped either frozen or at room temperature before DNA extraction.

The specimen sequenced was PBMCs or T cells enriched from blood (not recorded which). The receptor's source is a woman aged 60-75 years who had recovered from COVID-19. The rearrangement joined TRBV3-1 (or the pseudogene TRBV3-2) to TRBJ2-7; TRBD2 is perhaps the D gene, given 6 matching bases. The CDR3 is CASSQGWGSGSYEQYF. Here is the DNA: TGTGCCAGCAGCCAAGGGTGGGGGAGCGGGTCCTACGAGCAGTACTTC.